This TCR beta chain was recovered during a study of chemoradiotherapy in HPV16-positive cancers. Germline V gives CDR1 SGHVS, CDR2 FQNEAQ. The CDR3 loop spans 15 amino acids. Trimming removed 0 bases from V and 0 bases from J, with 9 bases in between. Sequenced by immunoSEQ multiplex PCR; TCRdb stores in-frame clones only, minus some. Here the sample spans approximately 10,000 clones, roughly 84% being singletons. The clonotype was recovered from a human donor with HPV-associated anogenital cancer. The genes are TRBV7-8 and TRBJ2-7; TRBD1 is a possible D gene (5 bases). Here the sequenced sample was blood, taken from a patient who underwent chemoradiotherapy. The CDR3 here is CASSLAQGPSYEQYF. The CDR3 DNA reads TGTGCCAGCAGCTTAGCCCAGGGCCCCTCCTACGAGCAGTACTTC.